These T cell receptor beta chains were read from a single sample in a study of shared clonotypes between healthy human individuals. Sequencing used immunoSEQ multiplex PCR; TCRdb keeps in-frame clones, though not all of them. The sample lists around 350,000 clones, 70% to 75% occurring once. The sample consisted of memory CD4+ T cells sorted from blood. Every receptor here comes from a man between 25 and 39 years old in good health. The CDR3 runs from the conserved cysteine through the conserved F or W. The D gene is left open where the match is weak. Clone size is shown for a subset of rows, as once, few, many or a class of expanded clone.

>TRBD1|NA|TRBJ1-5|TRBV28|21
CASSHPPPSSYGQVLGKPQHF
TGTGCCAGCAGTCACCCGCCACCGTCATCATACGGACAGGTACTGGGGAAGCCCCAGCATTTT
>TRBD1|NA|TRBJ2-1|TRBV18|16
CASSPPSGGGLGEQFF
TGTGCCAGCTCACCACCGTCAGGGGGCGGCCTCGGTGAGCAGTTCTTC
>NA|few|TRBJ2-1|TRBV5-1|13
CASSYGKNNEQFF
TGCGCCAGCAGCTACGGGAAAAACAATGAGCAGTTCTTC
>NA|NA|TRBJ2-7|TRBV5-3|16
CARSLAGGGRTYEQYF
TGTGCCAGAAGCTTGGCAGGAGGGGGGAGGACCTACGAGCAGTACTTC
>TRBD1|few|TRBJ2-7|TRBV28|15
CASRRTGGWDYEQYF
TGTGCCAGCAGACGGACAGGGGGCTGGGACTACGAGCAGTACTTC
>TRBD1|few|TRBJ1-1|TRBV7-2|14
CASNRDRENTEAFF
TGTGCCAGCAACCGGGACAGGGAAAACACTGAAGCTTTCTTT
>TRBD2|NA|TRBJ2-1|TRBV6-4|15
CASSGGEGRYNEQFF
TGTGCCAGCAGTGGGGGGGAGGGGAGATACAATGAGCAGTTCTTC
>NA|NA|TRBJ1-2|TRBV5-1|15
CASRTTGTTNYGYTF
TGCGCCAGCCGCACGACGGGGACAACTAACTATGGCTACACCTTC
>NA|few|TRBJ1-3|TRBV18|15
CASSPPGGPGNTIYF
TGTGCCAGCTCACCACCGGGGGGCCCTGGAAACACCATATATTTT
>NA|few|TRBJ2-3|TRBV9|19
CASSVSLGVLREGTDTQYF
TGTGCCAGCAGCGTATCCCTCGGTGTTCTGCGGGAAGGGACAGATACGCAGTATTTT
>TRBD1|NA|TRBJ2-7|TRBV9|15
CASSGGGDRAYEQYF
TGTGCCAGCAGCGGGGGAGGGGACAGGGCCTACGAGCAGTACTTC
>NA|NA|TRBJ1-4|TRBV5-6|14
CASSSDIGGKKLFF
TGTGCCAGCAGCTCGGACATAGGCGGGAAAAAACTGTTTTTT
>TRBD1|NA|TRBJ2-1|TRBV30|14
CAWSTGQGYNEQFF
TGTGCCTGGAGTACGGGACAGGGTTACAATGAGCAGTTCTTC
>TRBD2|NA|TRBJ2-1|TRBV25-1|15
CASSPQREQNNEQFF
TGTGCCAGCAGTCCCCAGCGGGAGCAGAACAATGAGCAGTTCTTC
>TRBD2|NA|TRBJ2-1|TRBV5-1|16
CASSLRLAGGYNEQFF
TGCGCCAGCAGCTTGAGACTAGCGGGAGGTTACAATGAGCAGTTCTTC
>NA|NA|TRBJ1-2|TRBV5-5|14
CASSSATRATATTF
TGTGCCAGCAGCTCGGCCACCAGGGCAACGGCTACCACCTTC
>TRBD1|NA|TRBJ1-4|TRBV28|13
CASSFQGGGKLFF
TGTGCCAGCAGTTTCCAGGGGGGAGGAAAACTGTTTTTT
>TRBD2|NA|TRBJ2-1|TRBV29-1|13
CSVVGIAGGEQFF
TGCAGCGTTGTGGGGATAGCGGGAGGTGAGCAGTTCTTC
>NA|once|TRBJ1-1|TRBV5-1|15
CASSLVGLGGTEAFF
TGCGCCAGCAGCTTGGTGGGCCTAGGGGGCACTGAAGCTTTCTTT
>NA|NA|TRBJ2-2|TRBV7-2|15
CASSLVVSGTGELFF
TGTGCCAGCAGCTTAGTAGTGTCAGGCACCGGGGAGCTGTTTTTT
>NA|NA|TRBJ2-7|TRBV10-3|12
CAIGVDNYEQYF
TGTGCCATCGGTGTGGACAACTACGAGCAGTACTTC
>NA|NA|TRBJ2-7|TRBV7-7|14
CASSANRASYEQYF
TGTGCCAGCAGCGCAAACAGGGCTAGTTACGAGCAGTACTTC
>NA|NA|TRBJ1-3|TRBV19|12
CASSVPGNTIYF
TGTGCCAGTAGTGTCCCGGGAAACACCATATATTTT
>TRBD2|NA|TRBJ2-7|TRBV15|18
CATSSGGREGRGPYEQYF
TGTGCCACCAGCAGCGGGGGGCGGGAGGGCCGGGGACCCTACGAGCAGTACTTC
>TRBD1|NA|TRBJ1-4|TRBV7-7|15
CASSPGTGVDEKLFF
TGTGCCAGCAGCCCTGGGACAGGGGTGGATGAAAAACTGTTTTTT
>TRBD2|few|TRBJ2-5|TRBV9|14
CASSAGLAGETQYF
TGTGCCAGCAGCGCCGGACTAGCGGGAGAGACCCAGTACTTC
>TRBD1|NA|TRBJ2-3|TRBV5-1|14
CASSLGQGLDTQYF
TGCGCCAGCAGCTTGGGACAGGGGTTAGATACGCAGTATTTT
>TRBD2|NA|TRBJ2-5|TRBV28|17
CASSPSGLAGLGGAQYF
TGTGCCAGCAGTCCATCAGGACTAGCGGGACTCGGGGGCGCCCAGTACTTC
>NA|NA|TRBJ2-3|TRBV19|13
CASSILNTDTQYF
TGTGCCAGTAGTATACTTAACACAGATACGCAGTATTTT
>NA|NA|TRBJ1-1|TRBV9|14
CASSVDYRGTEAFF
TGTGCCAGCAGCGTAGATTATCGGGGTACTGAAGCTTTCTTT
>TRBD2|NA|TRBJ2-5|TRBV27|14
CASSPWGGSETQYF
TGTGCCAGCAGTCCCTGGGGGGGTTCAGAGACCCAGTACTTC
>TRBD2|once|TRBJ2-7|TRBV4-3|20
CASSQDALAGVKRIGYEQYF
TGCGCCAGCAGCCAAGATGCACTAGCGGGTGTCAAGCGCATTGGGTACGAGCAGTACTTC
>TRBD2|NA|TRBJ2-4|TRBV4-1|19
CASSQAPGLAGEGKNIQYF
TGCGCCAGCAGCCAAGCCCCGGGACTAGCGGGAGAAGGCAAAAACATTCAGTACTTC
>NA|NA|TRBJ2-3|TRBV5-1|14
CASSLQGGTDTQYF
TGCGCCAGCAGCCTACAGGGAGGCACAGATACGCAGTATTTT
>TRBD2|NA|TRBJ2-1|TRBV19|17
CASSFLAGLSPDNEQFF
TGTGCCAGTAGTTTTTTAGCGGGGCTATCCCCTGACAATGAGCAGTTCTTC
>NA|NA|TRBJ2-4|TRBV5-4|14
CASSSGDNGDIQYF
TGTGCCAGCAGCTCAGGGGACAATGGGGACATTCAGTACTTC
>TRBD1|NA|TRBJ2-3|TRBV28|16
CASSLRDRGQTDTQYF
TGTGCCAGCAGTTTAAGGGACAGGGGGCAAACAGATACGCAGTATTTT
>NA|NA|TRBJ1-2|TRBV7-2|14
CASSLGVANYGYTF
TGTGCCAGCAGCTTAGGGGTAGCTAACTATGGCTACACCTTC
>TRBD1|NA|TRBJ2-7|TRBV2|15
CASSWDRGQGYEQYF
TGTGCCAGCAGCTGGGACAGGGGGCAAGGCTACGAGCAGTACTTC
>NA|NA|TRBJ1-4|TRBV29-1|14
CSVGAGATNEKLFF
TGCAGCGTTGGGGCAGGGGCAACTAATGAAAAACTGTTTTTT
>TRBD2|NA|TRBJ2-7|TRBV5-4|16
CASSFVAVAGSGEQYF
TGTGCCAGCAGCTTCGTGGCTGTAGCGGGATCGGGTGAGCAGTACTTC
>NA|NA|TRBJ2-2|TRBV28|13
CANRDPNTGELFF
TGTGCCAACCGGGACCCAAACACCGGGGAGCTGTTTTTT
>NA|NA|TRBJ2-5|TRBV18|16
CASSPFKDRAEETQYF
TGTGCCAGCTCACCGTTCAAGGATAGGGCTGAAGAGACCCAGTACTTC
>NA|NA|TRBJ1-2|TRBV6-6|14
CASSYLAPVYGYTF
TGTGCCAGCAGTTACTTGGCCCCCGTGTATGGCTACACCTTC
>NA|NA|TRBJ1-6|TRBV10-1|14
CASSESAENSPLHF
TGCGCCAGCAGTGAGTCGGCAGAGAATTCACCCCTCCACTTT
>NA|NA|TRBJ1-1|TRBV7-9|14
CASSPGRENTEAFF
TGTGCCAGCAGCCCCGGACGGGAGAACACTGAAGCTTTCTTT
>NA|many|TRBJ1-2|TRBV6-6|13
CASSRAGDYGYTF
TGTGCCAGCAGCCGGGCGGGGGACTATGGCTACACCTTC
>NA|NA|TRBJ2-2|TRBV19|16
CASIGQAGTNTGELFF
TGTGCCAGTATTGGCCAGGCGGGGACGAACACCGGGGAGCTGTTTTTT
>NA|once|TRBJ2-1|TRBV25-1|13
CASIPGADNEQFF
TGTGCCAGCATTCCAGGGGCCGACAATGAGCAGTTCTTC
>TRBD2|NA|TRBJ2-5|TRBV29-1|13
CSVGPRGGETQYF
TGCAGCGTTGGCCCCCGGGGGGGGGAGACCCAGTACTTC